This T cell receptor beta chain came from a study of blood T cell repertoires in COVID-19. About the research overall: The origin of the acute and convalescent COVID-19 samples was the United States, Italy and Spain.

The assay was immunoSEQ multiplex PCR, and TCRdb's table has in-frame clones only and misses some. The table shows 250,000 to 300,000 clones, with about 81% occurring only once. Which cohort a participant joined came from the clinical history participants gave. The germline CDR1 and CDR2 sequences are SGHTS and YDEGEE. This CDR3 spans 14 amino acids. After removal of 6 bases from V and 5 bases from J, the junction contained 8 bases not matched to a gene. Sequences were obtained from PBMCs or T cells enriched from blood (not recorded which). This TCR was recovered from a man aged 30-40 years with acute COVID-19. The V gene is TRBV5-8, the J gene TRBJ2-1, with 7 bases aligning to TRBD1. CDR3 amino acids: CASTPRDRNNEQFF. The CDR3 DNA is TGTGCCAGCACCCCACGGGACAGAAACAATGAGCAGTTCTTC.